One and the same sample provided the 17 T cell receptor beta chains below, sequenced in a study of cytomegalovirus exposure and HLA in healthy donors. Both 60 Vbeta primers and 13 Jbeta primers went into the PCR. Produced via immunoSEQ multiplex PCR; TCRdb's table is partial and in-frame only. This sample has around 130,000 clones, with roughly 79% found just once. Sample: PBMCs. The receptors shown here come from a woman between 45 and 65 years old in good health and CMV-seronegative.

This chain joins TRBV2 and TRBJ2-1; TRBD2 aligns across 15 bases. V lost 9 bases to trimming and J lost 9 bases; unmatched junction nucleotides: 27. Germline assignment: CDR1 SNHLY and CDR2 FYNNEI. The CDR3 spans 21 residues. The CDR3 loop is CASLKGTVGTSGRLVSGEQFF. The CDR3 bases are TGTGCCAGTTTAAAAGGTACGGTAGGGACTAGCGGGAGGCTGGTGAGCGGTGAGCAGTTCTTC. The full variable domain, rest sourced from reference TRBV2 and TRBJ2-1, is EPEVTQTPSHQVTQMGQEVILRCVPISNHLYFYWYRQILGQKVEFLVSFYNNEISEKSEIFDDQFSVERPDGSNFTLKIRSTKLEDSAMYFCASLKGTVGTSGRLVSGEQFFGPGTRLTVL.

The V gene is TRBV5-1, the J gene TRBJ2-5; 7 bases fit TRBD2. There are 14 residues in the CDR3. V shed 4 bases, J shed 5 bases, and the junction held 8 bases outside the gene matches. The germline gives CDR1 SGHRS, CDR2 YFSETQ. The CDR3 nucleotides read TGCGCCAGCAGCGCTAGCGGTGGGGAGGAGACCCAGTACTTC. Translating it yields CASSASGGEETQYF. The entire variable domain, with the rest obtained from reference TRBV5-1 and TRBJ2-5, is as follows: KAGVTQTPRYLIKTRGQQVTLSCSPISGHRSVSWYQQTPGQGLQFLFEYFSETQRNKGNFPGRFSGRQFSNSRSEMNVSTLELGDSALYLCASSASGGEETQYFGPGTRLLVL.

The V and J genes are TRBV7-6 and TRBJ1-2; D is undetermined. From germline, CDR1 is SGHVS and CDR2 FNYEAQ. Trimming cost V 2 bases and J 4 bases, with 8 bases left between them. The CDR3 has 13 amino acids. CDR3 bases: TGTGCCAGCAGCTTAAGCACAGTCTATGGCTACACCTTC. This translates into CASSLSTVYGYTF.

The rearrangement links TRBV5-6 to TRBJ1-2; 8 bases match TRBD1. The germline V gene encodes CDR1 SGHDT and CDR2 YYEEEE. This CDR3 has 13 residues. The junction had 0 bases not matched to a gene; V was cut back by 2 bases and J by 3 bases. The chain's CDR3 is CASSLQGDYGYTF. In nucleotides, the CDR3 is TGTGCCAGCAGCTTACAGGGGGACTATGGCTACACCTTC.

The V gene is TRBV14, the J gene TRBJ1-1; tentative D call: TRBD1 (6 bases). This CDR3 contains 16 residues. V lost 6 bases, J lost 0 bases, and 17 bases lay in between. Germline V CDR1 and CDR2: SGHDN, FVKESK. CDR3: CASSHLAGVMNTEAFF. The CDR3 DNA follows: TGTGCCAGCAGTCACCTTGCAGGGGTAATGAACACTGAAGCTTTCTTT.

This rearrangement joins TRBV4-2 to TRBJ2-3, with D possibly TRBD2 on 6 matching bases. Trimming removed 0 bases at V and 1 base at J, with 8 bases between. CDR1 is LGHNA and CDR2 is YNFKEQ in the germline V gene. The CDR3 consists of 15 residues. CDR3 sequence (DNA): TGTGCCAGCAGCCAAGAGGCTAGCGGCACAGATACGCAGTATTTT. The encoded protein is CASSQEASGTDTQYF.

This sequence joins TRBV7-9 and TRBJ2-7; TRBD2 agrees at 9 bases. This CDR3 comprises 15 residues. V lost 1 base to trimming and J lost 5 bases; unmatched junction nucleotides: 6. The germline gives CDR1 SEHNR, CDR2 FQNEAQ (reference sequence). CDR3 DNA sequence: TGTGCCAGCAGCTTAGATAGCGGGAGAGGCCACGAGCAGTACTTC. Protein product: CASSLDSGRGHEQYF.

This chain links TRBV28 with TRBJ2-1; 10 bases are shared with TRBD2. The germline gives CDR1 MDHEN, CDR2 SYDVKM. The J segment lost 4 bases and the V segment lost 4 bases, leaving 7 bases of the junction unmatched. CDR3 length equals 16 residues. CDR3 loop: CASSSPLAGRYNEQFF. The CDR3 region has the DNA TGTGCCAGCAGTTCGCCACTAGCGGGAAGATACAATGAGCAGTTCTTC. Variable domain in full (rest from reference TRBV28 and TRBJ2-1): DVKVTQSSRYLVKRTGEKVFLECVQDMDHENMFWYRQDPGLGLRLIYFSYDVKMKEKGDIPEGYSVSREKKERFSLILESASTNQTSMYLCASSSPLAGRYNEQFFGPGTRLTVL.

The table lists this clone with a few counts. This sequence joins TRBV9 and TRBJ2-2; D gene uncertain. Germline loops: CDR1 SGDLS, CDR2 YYNGEE. This CDR3 spans 12 amino acids. The germline V and J ends were trimmed by 4 bases and 6 bases, with 7 bases remaining between them. This chain's CDR3 is CASSPLSGELFF. The CDR3 DNA sequence: TGTGCCAGCAGCCCCCTATCCGGGGAGCTGTTTTTT.

This clone was seen a single time. The rearrangement links TRBV5-1 to TRBJ2-2, with D tentatively TRBD2 (5 bases). V lost 0 bases and J lost 3, with 21 bases in between. The CDR3 covers 19 residues. Germline CDR1 and CDR2: SGHRS and YFSETQ. CDR3 loop: CASSLAVIQEAWHTGELFF. CDR3 DNA: TGCGCCAGCAGCTTGGCCGTAATCCAGGAGGCTTGGCACACCGGGGAGCTGTTTTTT.

V and J are TRBV29-1 and TRBJ1-2, with 9 bases fitting TRBD1. V lost 7 bases, J lost 6 bases, and 9 bases stayed unmatched. CDR3 length: 13 residues. Per the germline V gene, CDR1 is SQVTM and CDR2 is ANQGSEA. The CDR3 coding sequence is TGCAGCGCTAACCAGGGGACAGGGCATGGCTACACCTTC. Its protein is CSANQGTGHGYTF.

This chain uses TRBV7-9 with TRBJ1-1; D possibly corresponds to TRBD1 (6 bases). In germline, CDR1 is SEHNR, CDR2 FQNEAQ (reference sequence). The CDR3 consists of 13 residues. V dropped 5 bases and J dropped 1 base, with 8 bases sitting between them. The DNA for the CDR3 is TGTGCCAGCAGCACGGGACAGAACACTGAAGCTTTCTTT. It is translated as CASSTGQNTEAFF.

CDR3 loop: CASSDGGWINYGYTF. The CDR3 DNA is TGTGCCAGCAGTGATGGGGGGTGGATTAACTATGGCTACACCTTC. This sequence joins TRBV7-8 and TRBJ1-2, with a tentative D call TRBD1 (5 bases). This CDR3 is 15 amino acids long. Trimming cost V 6 bases and J 1 base, with 15 bases left between them. Germline V gene data show CDR1 as SGHVS and CDR2 as FQNEAQ. Full variable domain (missing parts from reference TRBV7-8 and TRBJ1-2): GAGVSQSPRYKVAKRGQDVALRCDPISGHVSLFWYQQALGQGPEFLTYFQNEAQLDKSGLPSDRFFAERPEGSVSTLKIQRTQQEDSAVYLCASSDGGWINYGYTFGSGTRLTVV.

This clone appeared a few times. This chain uses TRBV7-3 with TRBJ2-5; 10 bases map to TRBD2. This CDR3 comprises 17 residues. Trimming at V came to 1 base and at J to 5 bases, leaving 10 bases not matched to a gene. Germline V gene data show CDR1 as SGHTA and CDR2 as FQGTGA. The CDR3 loop reads CASSLRNSGRAQETQYF. The CDR3, as DNA: TGTGCCAGCAGCTTAAGAAACAGCGGGAGGGCCCAGGAGACCCAGTACTTC.

This chain joins TRBV30 and TRBJ2-7; 11 nucleotides match TRBD2. The junction had 4 bases not matched to a gene; V was cut back by 2 bases and J by 4 bases. This CDR3 is 14 amino acids long. Germline V lookup: CDR1 GTSNPN, CDR2 SVGIG (reference sequence). CDR3 protein: CAWSPSGRSYEQYF. The CDR3, as DNA: TGTGCCTGGAGTCCTAGCGGGAGGTCATACGAGCAGTACTTC.

The gene calls are TRBV9 and TRBJ2-5; D is possibly TRBD2 (7 bases). Germline V CDR1 and CDR2: SGDLS, YYNGEE. The CDR3 sequence is 16 residues long. V was trimmed by 0 bases and J by 4 bases, leaving 16 bases between them. The CDR3 nucleotides read TGTGCCAGCAGCGTAGGGTCAGGGAGGGGGGGAGAGACCCAGTACTTC. Amino acid sequence: CASSVGSGRGGETQYF.

The chain couples TRBV7-2 to TRBJ2-1, with D hard to call. Trimming took off 1 base at V and 6 bases at J, with 16 bases between the two ends. This CDR3 comprises 16 residues. Per the germline V gene, CDR1 is SGHTA and CDR2 is FQGNSA. CDR3 amino acids: CASSLGLRSIGNEQFF. The CDR3 DNA reads as TGTGCCAGCAGCTTAGGCCTCCGTAGCATAGGCAATGAGCAGTTCTTC.